This T cell receptor (beta chain) is from a study of Ad26.COV2.S vaccination and SARS-CoV-2 variants. At the level of the study: The vaccine Ad26.COV2.S was put into the muscle once, or twice with 56 days between.

This clone came up once. The CDR3 has 15 amino acids. V lost 1 base and J lost 5, with 12 bases in between. From germline, CDR1 is SGHTA and CDR2 FQGNSA. Only in-frame clones appear in the TCRdb table, and some are missing; sequencing was by immunoSEQ multiplex PCR. Here the sample spans under 250,000 clones, about 83% being singletons. Treatment reported: around 19 received Ad26.COV2.S at low or high dose, single or two shots; five or six received placebo; per-sample allocation not given. Collection of samples fell on day 63 after the first vaccine or placebo injection. A Boston donor was an adult aged 18-55 years.

The receptor was isolated from a person between 18 and 65 years old who received the Ad26.COV2.S COVID-19 vaccine or a placebo. The genes are TRBV7-2 and TRBJ1-5, with D possibly TRBD1 on 5 matching bases. This specimen was peripheral blood, taken in a trial of Ad26.COV2.S vaccine versus placebo. DNA for the CDR3: TGTGCCAGCAGCTTAGACCGACAGACTTATCAGCCCCAGCATTTT. This encodes CASSLDRQTYQPQHF.